This T cell receptor beta chain was captured by sequencing in a study of blood T cell repertoires in COVID-19 (dated by TCRdb to 2020 to 2021). Context from the whole study: Collaborator samples came from the United States, Italy and Spain and covered acute and convalescent phases of COVID-19. The prospective study material was composed of cDNA or gDNA derived from T cells, B-cell-depleted T cells, or PBMCs. The dataset comprised deeply sampled blood TCRbeta repertoires from subjects exposed to, actively infected with, or recovered from COVID-19. A freely available public database, intended as a resource for researchers studying the immune response to SARS-CoV-2, is where the repertoires were released. Samples came from the ongoing ImmuneRACE study (first 160 participants) plus 1,254 subjects from 6 global collaborators. Sample metadata almost always included a de-identified subject ID, COVID-19 status, age in years and sex. Where available, HLA class I and class II types were obtained from metadata supplied by the sample provider rather than from assay-based typing.

In the prospective study, participants were roughly 18 to 90 years old, resided in about two dozen geographic areas of the United States, and were enrolled through a virtual design. To assign participants to cohorts, the prospective study relied on clinical history that participants themselves reported in a screening survey and a study questionnaire. Recovered participants in ImmuneRACE Cohort 3 were defined as having two consecutive negative NP/OP PCR tests, clearance from a healthcare professional, or resolution of symptoms. Mobile phlebotomists in the prospective study collected whole blood, serum and a nasopharyngeal or oropharyngeal swab from every participant. Over a 2-month period, participants in the prospective study had the option of providing additional blood draws and questionnaires. Prospective study blood samples were shipped either frozen or at room temperature before DNA extraction.

A word on this clone: No antigen is known for it. No much larger clone exists at a distance of one base, and base qualities are not known.

On the study overall, not on this receptor specifically: The amount of clinical and demographic metadata varied by source and participant and was provided uncurated.

TCRbeta CDR3 regions were amplified from genomic DNA using the immunoSEQ Assay, a bias-controlled multiplex PCR. The authors processed their data as follows. The number of nucleated cells in each sample was estimated by amplification of reference gene primers within the assay. Sequence reads were collapsed and filtered to measure the absolute abundance of every unique TCRbeta CDR3 rearrangement. For each sample, productive Simpson clonality was calculated as the square root of Simpson's diversity index over productive rearrangements. As stored in TCRdb, this immuneACCESS dataset retains in-frame rearrangements with V and J assigned. A fraction of the clones does not appear; measured against another copy, unresolved V genes explain less than half of the discrepancy, and the remainder lacks a known reason. The DNA was the basis for D and trimming; V, J and clone size are from that table. For this sample the table gives 150,000 or so clones, of which roughly four fifths were detected only once. The leading ten clones occupy over 9.5% of the sample.

The sample taken for sequencing was PBMCs or T cells enriched from blood (not recorded which). The receptor comes from a man aged 45 to 65 who had recovered from COVID-19.

The DNA reads TGTGCCAGCAGCACTAACAGGGGCGGATTCCAGTTCTTC. Translation gives CASSTNRGGFQFF. Recombination linked TRBV7-8 to TRBJ2-1, with 7 bases aligning to TRBD1. The germline V gene sets CDR1 to SGHVS and CDR2 to FQNEAQ. For this chain, trimming is 5 bases at the V end and 13 bases at the J end, and the number of junction bases without a gene match is 11. The CDR3 spans 13 residues, from the cysteine through the phenylalanine. Only CDR3 DNA remains: 39 bases, in frame from the first base.